This T cell receptor (beta chain) was captured in a study of shared clonotypes between healthy human individuals. Broader study findings: It was observed that approximately 5% of naive CD4 clonotypes were shared across several donors. Sequencing depth was expected to influence donor clonotype sharing.

As regards this clone: Its antigen is as yet unknown.

The CDR3 is 14 amino acids. Germline CDR1 reads LNHDA; CDR2 reads SQIVND (reference sequence). Trimming removed 10 bases from V and 0 bases from J, with 13 bases in between. This was a deep-level run. For each subset, genomic DNA was distributed in equal portions over several immunoSEQ plates. Using immunoSEQ multiplex PCR, the repertoire was profiled, and TCRdb retains in-frame clones only, with some absent. The data contain approximately 720,000 clones, more than 70% of them singletons. The rearrangement links TRBV19 to TRBJ1-5; D unclear. The TCR sequence derives from a woman aged 30 to 39 in good health. Material for sequencing was memory CD4+ T cells sorted from blood. This sample's subset: CD45RA-negative fraction. The CDR3 DNA sequence: TGTGCCACTAGGGTGAGGTATAGCAATCAGCCCCAGCATTTT. Protein: CATRVRYSNQPQHF.